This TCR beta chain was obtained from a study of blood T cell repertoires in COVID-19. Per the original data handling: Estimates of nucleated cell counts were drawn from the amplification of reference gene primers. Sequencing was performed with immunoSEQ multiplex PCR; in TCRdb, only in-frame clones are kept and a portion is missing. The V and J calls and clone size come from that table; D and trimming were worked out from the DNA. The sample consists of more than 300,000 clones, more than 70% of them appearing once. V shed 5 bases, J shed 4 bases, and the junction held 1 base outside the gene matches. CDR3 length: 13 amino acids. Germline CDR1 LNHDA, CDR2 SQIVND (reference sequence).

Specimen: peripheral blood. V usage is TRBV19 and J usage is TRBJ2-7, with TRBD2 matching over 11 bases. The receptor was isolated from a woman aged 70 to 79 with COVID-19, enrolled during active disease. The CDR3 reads CASSASGGYEQYF. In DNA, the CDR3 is TGTGCCAGTAGTGCTAGCGGGGGGTACGAGCAGTACTTC.